This T cell receptor beta chain is from a study of T cells in Graves' hyperthyroidism and ophthalmopathy. Germline assignment: CDR1 DFQATT and CDR2 SNEGSKA (reference sequence). V was clipped by 6 bases and J by 2 bases, with 11 bases between them. There are 12 residues in the CDR3. Investigators excluded patients with uncontrolled infection, other autoimmune disease, pregnancy or lactation. TCR beta CDR3 regions were amplified from RNA. TCR CDR3 regions were first amplified by RT-PCR with HTBI primers. Each CDR3 protein is one row after TCRdb ran MiXCR on the multiplex PCR reads. The sample holds fewer than 400,000 distinct CDR3 sequences, around a sixth seen once. Points from the study as a whole: From stable hyperthyroidism, ophthalmopathy was set apart by a 13 V-J model.

This clonotype was observed at least ten times. What it binds is not known. The source material was blood. This receptor was identified in a man younger than 40 with Graves' hyperthyroidism. J is TRBJ2-7 and V is TRBV20-1; maybe TRBD2 (6 bases). The CDR3 nucleotides are TGCAGTGCAGGGACTCAGACCTACGAGCAGTACTTC. It codes for CSAGTQTYEQYF.